This TCR beta chain stems from a study of cytomegalovirus exposure and HLA in healthy donors (dated by TCRdb to between 2016 and 2019). Study-wide context: An earlier analysis of under 600 of the donors reported 250 to 300 Gb of sequence data and around 120 million unique TCR beta sequences from some 180 million T cells. The T cell repertoires of under 750 subjects were profiled by immunosequencing and related to cytomegalovirus serostatus. The number of donors typed differed by locus, with roughly 629-640 for A, B, C, DRB1 and DQB1, around 520 for DQA1, 606 for DPA1, and around 460 for DPB1. Besides the first cohort of hundreds of subjects, a separate validation cohort made up of 90 to 150 different subjects was used. In a later analysis, previously published TCR beta repertoires from some 640 donors were re-analyzed and high-resolution HLA genotyping was added so that TCR occurrence patterns could be studied. The study aimed to test whether signatures of past pathogen exposure could be identified by cataloging public T cell receptors. To predict cytomegalovirus infection status, the study brought together high-throughput TCR immunosequencing, statistical association of individual TCRs with disease status, and machine learning. Four or five DR-DQ haplotypes were handled as single units for association and clustering because linkage in the cohort was strong. Both class I and class II loci were covered by HLA typing, at four-digit resolution. Of the approximately 400 genotyped donors, approximately 83% fell in the genetic ancestry cluster associated with self-reported Caucasian donors. An early release covering around 630 HLA-typed donors comprised 250 to 350 gigabases of sequencing data and 65 million to 100 million unique TCR sequences. In an earlier analysis of a few hundred of the donors, high-throughput TCR beta sequencing was used to judge whether each TCR beta V gene segment behaved as functional or pseudogenic. Rather than using new phenotypic data, the later analysis identified candidate immune exposures from TCR beta sequences and from how often those sequences occurred across donors. Among about 400 genotyped donors of the cohort, an average of roughly 230,000 unique TCR beta nucleotide sequences was sequenced per donor, of which 15% to 20% were non-productive. Every repertoire in the discovery cohort had been generated on one and the same sequencing platform. A later genetic analysis used genome-wide SNP genotypes for about three fifths of the 666 donors, treating that subset as a discovery cohort. Donor age, sex, ethnicity and CMV serostatus were collected together with the repertoire data. General study outcomes and caveats: The presence/absence analyses assumed that sequencing depth was roughly uniform across donors, and that assumption may not be true. Some IMGT-functional V segments, including TRBV6-2 and TRBV6-3, could not be distinguished by the 87-base-pair reads and were therefore excluded. For the cohort, immune exposure information was limited to CMV serostatus. It was suggested by the authors that the approach could potentially be generalized to other disease states and immunological phenotypes. According to a later analysis, parvovirus B19, influenza, CMV and Epstein-Barr virus appeared linked to several top co-occurrence clusters. Only TCR beta chains were sequenced in this cohort, and the absence of alpha or paired-chain data limited detectable features. Broadly in line with IMGT annotations, most TCR beta V segments showed up in productive rearrangements about 87% or about 30% of the time in an earlier analysis of 450 to 600 of the donors. According to a later genetic analysis, donors in an Asian-associated ancestry cluster had fewer N-insertions in productive TCRs than the approximately 710-donor mean. A later analysis associated approximately 17,000 TCR beta sequences with specific HLA alleles at a false discovery rate of 0.05. Three of the identified cytomegalovirus-associated TCR beta chains were confirmed in vitro to be specific for cytomegalovirus antigens. Because HLA typing was missing for some donors at each locus, association tests included only the typed subset. Correlated functional status among segregating V segments might reflect linkage disequilibrium, but an unknown experimental factor could not be ruled out. A further reported finding was that TCR beta sequences accurately predicted the HLA-A and HLA-B alleles for most subjects in the first cohort. In a later analysis, HLA-associated TCR beta chains were found to be more clonally expanded and to have lower generation probabilities than equally common non-associated chains. In both the original and validation cohorts, the classifier was reported to diagnose cytomegalovirus status with high specificity and sensitivity. In a later analysis, most CMV-associated TCR beta chains were found to appear HLA-restricted, with HLA associations seemingly driven largely by CMV exposure. In a later analysis, the rate of TCR association differed among HLA loci, with DRB1 alleles having the most associated TCRs and HLA-C alleles having the fewest. Seventeen rarely observed V segments, including chromosome 9 orphons, were excluded from the earlier analysis of about 600 of the donors because counts were too low. In a later genetic analysis, a missense DCLRE1C variant was associated with V-gene and J-gene trimming of TCR beta chains, and the association was replicated in an independent cohort. Most TCR sequences were seen in very few donors, while some public TCRs were found in many individuals. A total of roughly 160 TCR beta chains were listed by the study as associated with cytomegalovirus. Strong co-occurrence of HLA alleles, especially DR and DQ, made assigning TCR associations to individual alleles difficult. A cluster of highly shared sequence variants was judged likely to be a technical artifact of the sequencing pipeline.

On this clone itself: The clone's antigen remains unknown. Base qualities are not recorded, but no much larger clone differs from it by a single base.

The cohort was made up of around 720 healthy bone marrow donors. At the time of sampling, every cohort member was nominally healthy, though immune exposures that went unrecorded were likely present. The donor was CMV seronegative and belonged to the group of over 300 seronegative cohort members. A peripheral blood sample was collected from each donor, and TCR beta sequencing was performed on peripheral blood mononuclear cells. Genomic DNA extraction from the blood cell samples was performed with the Qiagen DNeasy Blood Extraction Kit. Germline trimming amounts to 7 bases on V and 7 bases on J, with 9 as the count of junction bases outside the gene matches. The CDR3 starts with the cysteine, ends with the phenylalanine, and has 14 residues. The read is trimmed to its CDR3 DNA, 42 bases read in frame from base 1. CDR1 and CDR2 are drawn from the germline V gene: SNHLY, FYNNEI. Preparation of the library involved the immunoSEQ multiplex PCR assay. A mixture of 60 forward primers for TCR Vbeta segments and 13 reverse primers for TCR Jbeta segments was used in the multiplex PCR. The CDR3 region of rearranged TCR beta genes was amplified from genomic DNA with a multiplex PCR assay. The amplified TCR beta libraries were sequenced on the Illumina HiSeq System as 87-base-pair reads. Per the source publication's procedure: In a later analysis, roughly 80 million unique TCR beta chains were counted across the 666 repertoires, and around 10 million of these chains were shared by at least two donors. Raw reads were error-corrected and collapsed into unique sequences by a nearest-neighbor algorithm in which closely related sequences were merged to remove PCR and sequencing errors. To assign V, D and J gene segments, CDR3 sequences were aligned to IMGT reference sequences. For a sequence to be retained, a match of at least six nucleotides was required to both a V gene segment and a J gene segment. Rearrangements were called productive when the CDR3 lacked stop codons and stayed in frame with V and J; all others were non-productive. Following IMGT convention, CDR3 was defined as the stretch from the second conserved V-encoded cysteine up to the conserved J-encoded phenylalanine. The earlier analysis of about 560 of the donors excluded any sequence lacking an unambiguous match to a single V gene segment. An earlier analysis of approximately 590 of the donors classified V segments as functional when productive rearrangements were above 56.7% and as segregating when the standard deviation between donors was above 5%. A statistical classification framework was built for diagnosing cytomegalovirus status from the catalog of TCR beta chain sequences. In a later analysis, TCR nucleotide sequences were compared against IMGT/GENE-DB human TR gene sequences so that V and J genes could be assigned. Using the TCRdist pipeline, a later analysis assigned CDR3 sequences along with most-parsimonious VDJ recombination scenarios. In a later analysis, every TCR beta chain was defined by the combination of its CDR3 amino acid sequence and its V-gene family, and reads without a unique V-gene family were dropped. In a later analysis, some 600 highly shared, low-generation-probability nucleotide sequences were removed to address suspected cross-contamination and a sequencing artifact. For each public chain, a later analysis derived a clonal expansion index from normalized ranks of inferred template counts within each repertoire. A later analysis computed generation probabilities with a VDJ recombination model fitted to out-of-frame rearrangements, and checked the results against IGoR. In a later analysis, hypergeometric tests were used to score TCR-TCR, TCR-HLA and TCR-CMV co-occurrence, with a repertoire-size bias correction applied to TCR pairs. False discovery rates were estimated in a later analysis by permuting HLA or CMV assignments 20 times. In a later analysis, co-occurring TCRs were grouped with DBSCAN, and TCRdist sequence similarity was added when clustering was performed within HLA-allele-positive subsets. Co-occurrence clustering excluded repertoires with fewer than 30,000 or more than 120,000 public chains, plus five with anomalous nucleotide sharing. What TCRdb holds here is the immuneACCESS table cut down to in-frame rearrangements. Part of the clones is not present; checked against another copy, under half of the missing clones reflect an unresolved V gene, and the others are unexplained. The DNA gave D and trimming, while V, J and clone size come from that table. The sample contains about 130,000 clones, over 70% of them found a single time. The ten largest clones capture 3% to 4% of the sample.

The sequence was obtained from a middle-aged woman in good health and CMV-seronegative. Sequenced material: PBMCs. This receptor chain uses TRBV2 and TRBJ2-2; 7 central nucleotides agree with TRBD2. The CDR3 loop reads CASMMAGRGGELFF. The nucleotide sequence is given as TGTGCCAGCATGATGGCAGGGAGGGGCGGGGAGCTGTTTTTT.